This T cell receptor (beta chain) appears in the sequencing data of a study of cytomegalovirus exposure and HLA in healthy donors. Looking at the study overall: Out of 398 genotyped donors, 81% belonged to the Caucasian-associated ancestry cluster. Findings and caveats of the study: Productive status was seen about 87% or about 30% of the time for most TCR beta V segments in an earlier analysis.

The study ran its PCR with 60 Vbeta and 13 Jbeta primers. Here immunoSEQ multiplex PCR was the method, and the copy in TCRdb shows in-frame clones only, minus some. This sample has around 130,000 clones, with about 80% found just once. Regarding this clone: The antigen remains unidentified.

Sequencing used PBMCs. The clonotype comes from a man between 18 and 35 years old in good health and CMV-seronegative.

The CDR3 region is CASSQDYRADEQFF. CDR3 nucleotide sequence: TGCGCCAGCAGCCAAGATTACAGGGCTGATGAGCAGTTCTTC. J is TRBJ2-1 and V is TRBV4-3, with D possibly TRBD1 on 6 matching bases. With 0 bases removed from V and 8 bases from J, the gap between germline ends came to 11 bases. Germline V gives CDR1 LGHNA, CDR2 YSLEER. The CDR3 spans 14 residues.